This T cell receptor (beta chain) came from a study of response to subunit inactivated influenza vaccine. Study findings and constraints: The authors proposed limited new T cell recruitment per seasonal influenza vaccination.

MiXCR was run by TCRdb on the RT-PCR reads, yielding one entry per CDR3 protein. The repertoire holds approximately 530,000 distinct CDR3 sequences, over 10% seen once, with around 13% in the top ten. V lost 6 bases to trimming and J lost 7 bases, with 15 bases between them. This CDR3 region has 13 residues. This clonotype was picked up a small number of times. As yet, its antigen is unknown. The genes are TRBV12-3 or TRBV12-4 and TRBJ1-2; unclear D gene. The sequence derives from a man aged 45-65 years who received an inactivated influenza vaccine. The material was PBMCs from blood, obtained 45 days after vaccination. For the CDR3, the DNA is TGTGCCAGCAGGGACTCCGAAGGGCGTGGCTACACCTTC. This gives the protein CASRDSEGRGYTF.